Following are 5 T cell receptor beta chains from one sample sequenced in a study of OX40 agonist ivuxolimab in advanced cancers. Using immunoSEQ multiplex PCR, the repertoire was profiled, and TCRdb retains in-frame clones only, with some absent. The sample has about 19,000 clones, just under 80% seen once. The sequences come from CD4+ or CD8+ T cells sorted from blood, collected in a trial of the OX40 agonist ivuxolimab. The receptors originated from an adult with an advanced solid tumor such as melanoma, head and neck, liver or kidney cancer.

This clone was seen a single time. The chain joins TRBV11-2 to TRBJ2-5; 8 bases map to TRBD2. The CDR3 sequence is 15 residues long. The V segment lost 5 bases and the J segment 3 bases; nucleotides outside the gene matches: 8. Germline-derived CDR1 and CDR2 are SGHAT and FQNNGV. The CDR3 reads CASSPPPLAEETQYF. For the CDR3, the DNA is TGTGCCAGCAGCCCCCCCCCACTAGCGGAAGAGACCCAGTACTTC.

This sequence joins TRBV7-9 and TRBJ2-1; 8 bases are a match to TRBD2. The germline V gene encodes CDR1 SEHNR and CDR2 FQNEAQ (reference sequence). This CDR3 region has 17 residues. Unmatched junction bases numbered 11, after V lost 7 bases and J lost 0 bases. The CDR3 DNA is TGTGCCAGCAATAGGGCGGGAGGACCCCGCTCCTACAATGAGCAGTTCTTC. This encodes CASNRAGGPRSYNEQFF.

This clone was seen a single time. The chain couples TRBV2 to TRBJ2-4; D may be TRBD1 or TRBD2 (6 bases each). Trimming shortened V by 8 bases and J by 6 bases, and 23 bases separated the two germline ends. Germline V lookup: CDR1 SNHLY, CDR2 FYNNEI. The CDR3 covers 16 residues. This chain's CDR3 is CASQGDGGTPLNIQYF. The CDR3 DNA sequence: TGTGCCAGCCAGGGCGACGGAGGGACACCCTTAAACATTCAGTACTTC.

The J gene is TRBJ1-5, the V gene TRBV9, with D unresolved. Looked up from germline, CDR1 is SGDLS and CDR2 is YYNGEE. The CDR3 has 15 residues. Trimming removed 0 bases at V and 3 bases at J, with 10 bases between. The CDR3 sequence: CASSVGGHLNQPQHF. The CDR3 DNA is TGTGCCAGCAGCGTAGGAGGGCACCTCAATCAGCCCCAGCATTTT.

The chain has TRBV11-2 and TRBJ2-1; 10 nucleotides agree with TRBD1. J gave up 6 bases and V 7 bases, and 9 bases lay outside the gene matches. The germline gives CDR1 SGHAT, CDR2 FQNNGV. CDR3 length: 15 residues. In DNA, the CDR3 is TGTGCCAGCATCAACCTCGGGACAGGGGTCAATGAGCAGTTCTTC. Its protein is CASINLGTGVNEQFF.